This T cell receptor beta chain was obtained from a study of blood T cell repertoires in COVID-19. At the level of the study: Samples came from the United States, Italy and Spain, spanning acute and convalescent COVID-19.

This clone has just a few counts. Produced via immunoSEQ multiplex PCR; TCRdb's table is partial and in-frame only. Seen here are about 280,000 clones, about 85% observed once, and the top ten hold roughly 2.5%. Germline V gene sequence: CDR1 SGHTS, CDR2 YDEGEE. V lost 5 bases and J lost 5; bases outside the gene matches: 5. This CDR3 spans 13 amino acids. The study drew participants aged about 18 to 89 years from fewer than 30 US areas. Cohorts were based on clinical histories the participants reported. This clonotype was sampled from a woman aged 50 to 60 who had recovered from COVID-19. The sequencing sample was made of PBMCs or T cells enriched from blood (not recorded which). This chain joins TRBV5-8 and TRBJ2-5, with TRBD1 matching 8 bases. CDR3 sequence reads: CASRRTGMETQYF. DNA for the CDR3: TGTGCCAGCAGGCGGACAGGGATGGAGACCCAGTACTTC.